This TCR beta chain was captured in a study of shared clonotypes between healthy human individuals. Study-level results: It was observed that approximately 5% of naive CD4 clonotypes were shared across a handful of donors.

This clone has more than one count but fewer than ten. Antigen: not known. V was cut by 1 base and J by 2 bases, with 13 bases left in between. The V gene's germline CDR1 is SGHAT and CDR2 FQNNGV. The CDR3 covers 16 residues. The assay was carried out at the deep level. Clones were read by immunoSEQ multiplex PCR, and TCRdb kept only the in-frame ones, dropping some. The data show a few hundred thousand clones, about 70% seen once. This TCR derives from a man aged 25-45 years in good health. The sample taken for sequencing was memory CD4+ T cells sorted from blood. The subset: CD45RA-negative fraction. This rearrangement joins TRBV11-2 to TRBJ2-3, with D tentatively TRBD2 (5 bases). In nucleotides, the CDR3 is TGTGCCAGCAGCTTAGTTGTGGGAGCCTACACAGATACGCAGTATTTT. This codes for CASSLVVGAYTDTQYF.